The 27 T cell receptor beta chains below come from one sample, sequenced in a study of shared clonotypes between healthy human individuals. Generated by immunoSEQ multiplex PCR, the TCRdb table keeps only in-frame clones and is missing some. The sample holds some 200,000 clones, approximately 61% seen once. The sequencing sample was made of memory CD4+ T cells sorted from blood. Subset described: CD45RA-negative fraction. The receptor source for this set is a man aged 30-40 years in good health.

The chain carries TRBV18 and TRBJ2-3, with D possibly being TRBD1 (5 bases). The CDR3 spans 13 residues. Germline values: CDR1 KGHSH, CDR2 LQKENI. V was shortened by 4 bases and J by 6 bases, with 11 bases between the two germline ends. This chain's CDR3 is CASSLSQGDTQYF. The CDR3 region has the DNA TGTGCCAGCTCACTTTCCCAGGGTGATACGCAGTATTTT.

The chain joins TRBV15 to TRBJ2-2; maybe TRBD2 (5 bases). With 2 bases removed from V and 3 bases from J, the gap between germline ends came to 16 bases. The CDR3 covers 17 residues. Germline V lookup: CDR1 LNHNV, CDR2 YYDKDF (reference sequence). CDR3 protein: CATSRPLGSRYTGELFF. The CDR3 region has the DNA TGTGCCACCAGCAGACCCCTTGGGAGCCGCTACACCGGGGAGCTGTTTTTT.

J is TRBJ2-5 and V is TRBV9, with TRBD2 matching over 11 bases. Losses at the gene ends were 3 bases for V and 4 bases for J; bases not matched to a gene: 8. The CDR3 has 16 residues. CDR1 and CDR2 (germline): SGDLS, YYNGEE. DNA for the CDR3: TGTGCCAGCAGCGCCTTAGCGGGAGGGAGGGTAGAGACCCAGTACTTC. Its translation: CASSALAGGRVETQYF. The full variable domain, its missing parts supplied by reference TRBV9 and TRBJ2-5, is DSGVTQTPKHLITATGQRVTLRCSPRSGDLSVYWYQQSLDQGLQFLIQYYNGEERAKGNILERFSAQQFPDLHSELNLSSLELGDSALYFCASSALAGGRVETQYFGPGTRLLVL.

The chain links TRBV7-6 to TRBJ1-2, with a tentative D call TRBD1 (6 bases). The V end lost 0 bases, the J end lost 4 bases, and 15 bases lay between the germline ends. The germline CDR1 and CDR2 sequences are SGHVS and FNYEAQ. The CDR3 extends over 16 amino acids. CDR3 coding DNA: TGTGCCAGCAGCTTAGCGGCCAAAACAGGGACCTATGGCTACACCTTC. Encoded protein: CASSLAAKTGTYGYTF.

This clone came up a few times. The V gene is TRBV5-4, the J gene TRBJ2-1; D could derive from TRBD1 or TRBD2 (5 bases each). V was clipped by 9 bases and J by 0 bases, with 16 bases between them. The CDR3 is 15 residues long. Germline CDR1 and CDR2: SGHNT and YYREEE (reference sequence). CDR3 nucleotides: TGTGCCACCGAGAGGGACCCTGACTCCTACAATGAGCAGTTCTTC. Protein: CATERDPDSYNEQFF.

This chain uses TRBV7-2 with TRBJ2-5; 9 bases match TRBD1. The J segment lost 7 bases and the V segment lost 5 bases, leaving 11 bases of the junction unmatched. Per the germline V gene, CDR1 is SGHTA and CDR2 is FQGNSA. This CDR3 spans 15 amino acids. The CDR3 loop reads CASSTSRGQGRTQYF. In DNA form, the CDR3 reads TGTGCCAGCAGCACTTCCCGGGGACAGGGAAGGACCCAGTACTTC.

This clone was seen more than once but under ten times. This chain connects TRBV28 to TRBJ2-1; D remains ambiguous. Germline CDR1 and CDR2: MDHEN and SYDVKM. Trimming removed 7 bases from V and 9 bases from J, with 13 bases in between. The CDR3 has 12 amino acids. CDR3 loop: CASTTAPSEQFF. DNA of the CDR3: TGTGCCAGCACCACCGCCCCGAGTGAGCAGTTCTTC.

The chain employs TRBV9 and TRBJ1-3, with unresolved D. Trimming removed 3 bases from V and 1 base from J, with 11 bases in between. Germline CDR1 SGDLS, CDR2 YYNGEE. The CDR3 sequence is 15 residues long. CDR3 residues: CASSAYWESGNTIYF. DNA of the CDR3: TGTGCCAGCAGCGCGTACTGGGAGTCTGGAAACACCATATATTTT.

The chain links TRBV5-1 to TRBJ2-7; 7 bases agree with TRBD1. Germline lookup yields CDR1 SGHRS and CDR2 YFSETQ. Unmatched junction bases numbered 10, after V lost 2 bases and J lost 2 bases. CDR3 size: 16 residues. CDR3 in amino acids: CASSLSVQGSAYEQYF. DNA for the CDR3: TGCGCCAGCAGCTTAAGCGTACAGGGGAGTGCCTACGAGCAGTACTTC.

On this clone: This CDR3 is also generated by other DNA sequences in the sample. This rearrangement joins TRBV6-5 to TRBJ2-3; D is unresolved. The V gene lost 2 bases and the J gene lost 3 bases, with 6 bases spanning the gap. This CDR3 spans 13 amino acids. The germline V gene has CDR1 MNHEY and CDR2 SVGAGI. CDR3 loop: CASSYPGTDTQYF. The DNA for the CDR3 is TGTGCCAGCAGTTACCCTGGGACAGATACGCAGTATTTT.

The chain has TRBV9 and TRBJ2-6; 10 nucleotides match TRBD1. Germline CDR1 reads SGDLS; CDR2 reads YYNGEE. V shed 3 bases and J 0 bases; nucleotides not matched to a gene: 9. The CDR3 is 19 amino acids. The CDR3 DNA follows: TGTGCCAGCAGCGATCGACAGGGGGCGGACCGCTCTGGGGCCAACGTCCTGACTTTC. Translated, it gives CASSDRQGADRSGANVLTF.

This chain connects TRBV28 to TRBJ2-6; D remains unclear. Germline assignment: CDR1 MDHEN and CDR2 SYDVKM. Trimming removed 6 bases at V and 0 bases at J, with 12 bases between. The CDR3 sequence is 16 residues long. CDR3 residues: CASRTQISSGANVLTF. Here the CDR3 DNA reads TGTGCCAGCAGGACCCAAATCAGCTCTGGGGCCAACGTCCTGACTTTC.

This chain connects TRBV5-4 to TRBJ2-1, with TRBD2 identical over 11 bases. Trimming at V came to 3 bases and at J to 4 bases, leaving 9 bases not matched to a gene. Per the germline V gene, CDR1 is SGHNT and CDR2 is YYREEE (reference sequence). This CDR3 region has 17 residues. CDR3 protein: CASSSQAGTSGYNEQFF. The DNA of the CDR3 is TGTGCCAGCAGCTCACAAGCCGGGACTAGCGGATACAATGAGCAGTTCTTC.

The rearrangement joins TRBV6-1 to TRBJ1-4, with 7 bases identical to TRBD1. V shed 8 bases and J 13 bases; nucleotides not matched to a gene: 10. This CDR3 region has 12 residues. The germline gives CDR1 MNHNS, CDR2 SASEGT. The CDR3 loop is CASGHRQGTLFF. The CDR3 DNA follows: TGTGCCAGCGGACATCGACAGGGAACACTGTTTTTT.

In this sample, this clone turned up once. CDR3 loop: CASSLTDYNEQFF. CDR3 coding DNA: TGTGCCAGCAGCTTGACAGACTACAATGAGCAGTTCTTC. The chain has TRBV4-2 and TRBJ2-1; perhaps TRBD1 as D (5 bases). This CDR3 region has 13 residues. The germline CDR1 and CDR2 sequences are LGHNA and YNFKEQ. The V end was cut by 5 bases, the J end by 3 bases, with 8 bases between.

The genes are TRBV5-6 and TRBJ1-4; D remains unclear. Trimming shortened V by 4 bases and J by 5 bases, and 18 bases separated the two germline ends. Germline lookup yields CDR1 SGHDT and CDR2 YYEEEE. CDR3 size: 16 residues. Here the CDR3 reads CASSPKLSMKNEKLFF. In DNA, the CDR3 is TGTGCCAGCAGCCCGAAGCTCTCAATGAAGAATGAAAAACTGTTTTTT.

The chain employs TRBV6-1 and TRBJ2-2, with D uncertain. Trimming took 6 bases from V and 1 from J, leaving 9 bases between them. Germline CDR1 is MNHNS and CDR2 is SASEGT. The CDR3 has 14 amino acids. The CDR3 spells CASRGTLNTGELFF. CDR3 sequence (DNA): TGTGCCAGCAGAGGAACTCTGAACACCGGGGAGCTGTTTTTT.

This clone turned up a few times. This chain joins TRBV6-5 and TRBJ1-1; D gene uncertain. Germline loops: CDR1 MNHEY, CDR2 SVGAGI. This CDR3 region has 13 residues. V was shortened by 2 bases and J by 1 base, with 5 bases between the two germline ends. The CDR3 loop reads CASSYAKNTEAFF. CDR3 nucleotides: TGTGCCAGCAGTTACGCCAAGAACACTGAAGCTTTCTTT.

This clone was observed a few times. V gene TRBV7-9 combines with J gene TRBJ2-5; D is perhaps TRBD1 (6 bases). Between the trimmed V and J ends, which lost 5 bases and 1 base, there was a span of 17 bases. Germline CDR1 SEHNR, CDR2 FQNEAQ (reference sequence). This CDR3 spans 16 amino acids. The CDR3 sequence is CASSPQGKWSQETQYF. The CDR3, as DNA: TGTGCCAGCAGCCCCCAGGGGAAGTGGTCCCAAGAGACCCAGTACTTC.

The chain has TRBV30 and TRBJ2-7, with TRBD1 matching over 8 bases. CDR1 and CDR2 from the germline V gene are GTSNPN and SVGIG (reference sequence). CDR3 length equals 24 residues. The J segment lost 0 bases and the V segment lost 1 base, leaving 32 bases of the junction unmatched. CDR3 nucleotide sequence: TGTGCCTGGAGTGGGGAGTCAGGTGAGCGATCGAACAGGGGGTGTGCGGTACTCTCCTACGAGCAGTACTTC. Amino acid sequence: CAWSGESGERSNRGCAVLSYEQYF.

V gene TRBV7-2 combines with J gene TRBJ1-1; D might be TRBD1 (6 bases). The germline V gene encodes CDR1 SGHTA and CDR2 FQGNSA. CDR3 length equals 13 residues. V was cut by 2 bases and J by 4 bases, with 8 bases left in between. CDR3 amino acids: CASSLQGSTEAFF. CDR3 in DNA: TGTGCCAGCAGCTTACAGGGGTCCACTGAAGCTTTCTTT.

This clone was seen more than once but under ten times. This chain uses TRBV11-2 with TRBJ2-2, with 8 bases fitting TRBD1. There are 14 residues in the CDR3. In germline, CDR1 is SGHAT, CDR2 FQNNGV. The V and J ends lost 5 bases and 6 bases, in that order; junction bases with no gene match: 5. The CDR3 bases are TGTGCCAGCAGCCTAACAGGGGGATCCGGGGAGCTGTTTTTT. Amino acid sequence: CASSLTGGSGELFF.

The gene calls are TRBV29-1 and TRBJ2-3; D is ambiguous. V lost 4 bases and J 0 bases, leaving 8 bases between the germline ends. The CDR3 sequence is 13 residues long. From germline, CDR1 is SQVTM and CDR2 ANQGSEA. CDR3 sequence (DNA): TGCAGCGTTGTAGGGCCTAGCACAGATACGCAGTATTTT. Amino acids: CSVVGPSTDTQYF.

The chain recombines TRBV28 with TRBJ2-5, with D maybe TRBD1 (6 bases). V lost 5 bases, J lost 5 bases, and 12 bases lay in between. This CDR3 spans 13 amino acids. In germline, CDR1 is MDHEN, CDR2 SYDVKM. The CDR3 here is CASSIQGFETQYF. The CDR3 region has the DNA TGTGCCAGCAGTATACAGGGTTTCGAGACCCAGTACTTC.

The V call is TRBV5-4, the J call TRBJ2-1; TRBD1 aligns across 9 bases. The V and J ends lost 4 bases and 5 bases, in that order; junction bases with no gene match: 1. Germline V gives CDR1 SGHNT, CDR2 YYREEE (reference sequence). The CDR3 sequence is 13 residues long. CDR3 bases: TGTGCCAGCAGCCGACAGGGGGACAATGAGCAGTTCTTC. Amino acids: CASSRQGDNEQFF.

The CDR3 is CASSRYKTGGYGYTF. CDR3 sequence (DNA): TGTGCCAGCAGCCGTTATAAGACAGGCGGCTATGGCTACACCTTC. The J gene is TRBJ1-2, the V gene TRBV28, with TRBD1 as a possible D gene (6 bases). Germline values: CDR1 MDHEN, CDR2 SYDVKM. The CDR3 totals 15 residues. Deletions cut 6 bases from V and 4 bases from J, with 18 bases between.

The J gene is TRBJ2-1, the V gene TRBV19, with D possibly being TRBD1 (6 bases). Trimming cost V 3 bases and J 8 bases, with 17 bases left between them. The CDR3 is 15 residues long. Germline V CDR1 and CDR2: LNHDA, SQIVND (reference sequence). The CDR3 is CASSIGRGDADEQFF. The DNA for the CDR3 is TGTGCCAGTAGTATCGGCAGGGGAGATGCGGATGAGCAGTTCTTC.